This paragraph reports one T cell receptor (beta chain). CDR1 and CDR2 from the germline V gene are MNHNY and SVGAGI (reference sequence). V lost 10 bases, J lost 4 bases, and 15 bases lay in between. CDR3 length equals 13 residues. The sample originates from a study of blood T cell repertoires in COVID-19. Original processing notes: Reference gene primer amplification gave estimated nucleated cell counts. The data were produced by immunoSEQ multiplex PCR, yet TCRdb's version contains in-frame clones alone and is incomplete. V and J calls and clone size come straight from that table; D and trimming were deduced from the DNA. The sample consists of some 80,000 clones, approximately 78% of them appearing once.

The clonotype was recovered from a woman between 65 and 79 years old with acute or convalescent COVID-19. Input material: peripheral blood. The chain employs TRBV6-6 and TRBJ2-3; possible D gene TRBD2, 7 bases. The CDR3 DNA reads as TGTGCCATCAAGGGGGGGGCAGCAGATACGCAGTATTTT. Translated: CAIKGGAADTQYF.